This is a list of T cell receptor beta chains from one sample in a study of T cell repertoires in cytomegalovirus infection. One entry per CDR3 protein, called by TCRdb with MiXCR from the reads. Of around 530,000 distinct CDR3 sequences detected, 16% appear once; the ten largest clones hold 20% to 30%. The sequencing sample was made of CD8+ T cells from PBMCs. The receptors stem from a human donor in good health (CMV status not recorded). Some clones in this sample may be carry-over from other donors' samples. CDR3s include the opening cysteine and the closing phenylalanine or tryptophan. The D gene is left open where the match is weak.

.	TRBJ2-7	TRBV7-6	CASSLNDAGAEQYF
.	TRBJ1-4	TRBV27	CASSLNPANEKLFF
.	TRBJ2-3	TRBV7-9	CASSLLGRVTDTQYF
TRBD2	TRBJ2-3	TRBV6-2/TRBV6-3	CASSPPTPRVVASGGSFTDTQYF
.	TRBJ2-7	TRBV10-2	CASSESEDYEQYF
.	TRBJ2-1	TRBV5-6	CASSFPGFARTNEQFF
TRBD1	TRBJ1-6	TRBV11-2	CASSLEFGDRGSPLHF
TRBD2	TRBJ2-7	TRBV15	CATSRGREGLFYEQYF
.	TRBJ1-3	TRBV9	CASSVGSSSGNTIYF
TRBD1	TRBJ2-7	TRBV12-3/TRBV12-4	CASRPTGGKYEQYF
.	TRBJ2-7	TRBV12-3/TRBV12-4	CASSAGPLGEQYF
TRBD2	TRBJ2-1	TRBV7-3	CASSLRGGRALNNEQFF
TRBD1	TRBJ2-3	TRBV14	CASSHVNMGQYSTDTQYF
TRBD1	TRBJ1-3	TRBV29-1	CSVEDRDRGGNTIYF
TRBD2	TRBJ2-4	TRBV28	CASSPGLAGGKNIQYF
.	TRBJ2-5	TRBV6-6	CASSFPTSNQETQYF
TRBD1	TRBJ2-3	TRBV11-2	CASSLVPRGQDTQYF
.	TRBJ2-3	TRBV3-1	CASSQEAPDTQYF
TRBD1	TRBJ1-2	TRBV20-1	CSALDRARGGYTF
.	TRBJ1-2	TRBV5-1	CASFSSGGYTF
TRBD1	TRBJ2-3	TRBV20-1	CSARDLIGTGMVFGTDTQYF
.	TRBJ1-6	TRBV4-1	CASSQEGQQAYNSPLHF
.	TRBJ2-1	TRBV29-1	CSVRTPSYNEQFF
.	TRBJ2-5	TRBV20-1	CSAKRGAQETQYF